This TCR beta chain comes out of a study of molecular identifiers for immune sequencing clone quantification. Study details: Replicates partitioned RNA from approximately 20,000 or 100,000 naive CD8 cells into five parts, sequencing four.

Findings and limits, study-wide: Spiked-in Jurkat TCR RNA corresponding to one cell was reported as detectable against 750,000 to 1,000,000 naive cells.

This clonotype was counted many times. The antigen is undetermined. Sorting selected naive CD8 T cells with a CD8+CD4-CCR7+CD45RA+ phenotype. TCRdb analysed the PCR reads with MiXCR anew, one entry per CDR3 protein. The repertoire consists of a few hundred thousand distinct CDR3 sequences, with around 23% occurring once and the leading ten covering around 0.79%. This TCR derives from a human donor in good health. Some libraries in this study had Jurkat cell RNA spiked in. Sequenced material: naive CD8+ T cells from blood, with Jurkat cell RNA spiked in. The subset: FACS-sorted CD8+CD4-CCR7+CD45RA+ naive T cells.

The CDR3, as DNA: TGTGCCAGCTCCCAATCCGATACGCAGTATTTT. Amino acid sequence: CASSQSDTQYF. The J gene is TRBJ2-3, the V gene TRBV12-3 or TRBV12-4, with D uncertain. The CDR3 covers 11 residues. V was shortened by 8 bases and J by 6 bases, with 9 bases between the two germline ends.